This is a list of T cell receptor beta chains from one sample in a study of OX40 agonist ivuxolimab in advanced cancers. Assay: immunoSEQ multiplex PCR; the TCRdb copy retains only in-frame clones and omits some. The repertoire holds tens of thousands of clones, with around 87% as singletons. The source material was CD4+ or CD8+ T cells sorted from blood, sampled in a trial of the OX40 agonist ivuxolimab. The receptors originated from an adult with an advanced solid tumor such as melanoma, head and neck, liver or kidney cancer. Each CDR3 is given with its conserved first and last residue. Fields, in order: J gene, clone size, V gene, CDR3 length, D gene, CDR3 protein, CDR3 DNA. The D gene is left open where the match is weak. Size is stated for part of the rows, as once, few or many counts, or as a class when the clone is expanded.

TRBJ2-4 . TRBV19 16 TRBD2 CASSISGTSGRNIQYF TGTGCCAGTAGTATCTCCGGGACTAGCGGGAGAAACATTCAGTACTTC
TRBJ1-2 . TRBV18 14 . CASSPTEANYGYTF TGTGCCAGCTCACCGACGGAAGCTAACTATGGCTACACCTTC
TRBJ1-1 . TRBV6-6 15 TRBD1 CASSYPQTGETEAFF TGTGCCAGCAGTTACCCACAGACAGGGGAAACTGAAGCTTTCTTT
TRBJ1-2 . TRBV9 14 . CASSVASRVDGYTF TGTGCCAGCAGCGTAGCTAGCAGGGTCGATGGCTACACCTTC
TRBJ1-3 . TRBV6-1 14 . CASRAGTGGNTIYF TGTGCCAGCAGGGCAGGGACGGGGGGAAACACCATATATTTT
TRBJ2-1 . TRBV5-3 16 TRBD2 CARSFGRLATYNEQFF TGTGCCAGAAGCTTCGGTCGACTAGCGACTTACAATGAGCAGTTCTTC
TRBJ1-1 . TRBV5-1 14 TRBD1 CASSVQGVDTEAFF TGCGCCAGCAGCGTGCAGGGGGTAGATACTGAAGCTTTCTTT
TRBJ1-2 . TRBV5-1 17 TRBD1 CASSFTGTGGAFYGYTF TGCGCCAGCAGCTTTACCGGGACAGGGGGCGCTTTTTATGGCTACACCTTC
TRBJ2-7 once TRBV29-1 13 TRBD1 CSVTDRSSYEQYF TGCAGCGTTACGGACAGGTCCTCCTACGAGCAGTACTTC
TRBJ2-2 . TRBV29-1 11 . CSVGGAGELFF TGCAGCGTTGGAGGGGCCGGGGAGCTGTTTTTT
TRBJ2-2 . TRBV5-6 16 TRBD1 CASSLDRGPFTGELFF TGTGCCAGCAGCTTGGACAGGGGACCTTTCACCGGGGAGCTGTTTTTT
TRBJ2-7 . TRBV7-2 15 TRBD2 CASRRTPGGIYEQYF TGTGCCAGCCGCCGCACCCCGGGGGGAATTTACGAGCAGTACTTC
TRBJ1-4 . TRBV30 13 . CAWSRLINEKLFF TGTGCCTGGAGTCGGCTGATAAATGAAAAACTGTTTTTT
TRBJ1-5 . TRBV18 16 . CASSLSSPSSNQPQHF TGTGCCAGCTCACTGAGCTCGCCAAGTAGCAATCAGCCCCAGCATTTT
TRBJ2-7 . TRBV11-2 12 . CASSPRAGGKYF TGTGCCAGCAGCCCAAGGGCCGGGGGAAAGTACTTC
TRBJ2-5 . TRBV6-5 14 . CASSYGGAAETQYF TGTGCCAGCAGTTACGGGGGGGCTGCGGAGACCCAGTACTTC
TRBJ2-5 . TRBV5-5 14 . CASSLRVLEATQYF TGTGCCAGCAGCTTGCGGGTCCTGGAAGCGACCCAGTACTTC
TRBJ2-7 . TRBV9 16 . CASGVSGGMDIHEQYF TGTGCCAGCGGCGTTTCTGGGGGGATGGATATTCACGAGCAGTACTTC
TRBJ2-1 . TRBV11-2 14 . CASSLGGSRPEQFF TGTGCCAGCAGCTTAGGGGGTAGCCGACCTGAGCAGTTCTTC
TRBJ1-2 . TRBV7-2 12 . CASSQRNYGYTF TGTGCCAGCAGCCAACGTAACTATGGCTACACCTTC
TRBJ2-5 once TRBV6-1 14 TRBD1 CASTMGQGKETQYF TGTGCCAGCACCATGGGACAGGGCAAAGAGACCCAGTACTTC
TRBJ2-5 . TRBV6-5 13 . CASSYGQKETQYF TGTGCCAGCAGTTACGGGCAGAAGGAGACCCAGTACTTC
TRBJ2-7 . TRBV5-1 16 . CASRYSWTDISYEQYF TGCGCCAGCAGATATTCATGGACGGACATCTCCTACGAGCAGTACTTC
TRBJ2-1 . TRBV15 14 . CATSRDSGRNEQFF TGTGCCACCAGCAGAGATAGTGGAAGGAATGAGCAGTTCTTC
TRBJ1-1 . TRBV11-3 14 . CASSLLQGNTEAFF TGTGCCAGCAGCTTACTTCAGGGGAACACTGAAGCTTTCTTT
TRBJ1-5 . TRBV29-1 13 . CPLRRCWGQPQHF TGCCCCCTCCGGAGGTGTTGGGGACAGCCCCAGCATTTT
TRBJ1-3 . TRBV9 15 . CASSALEGARNTIYF TGTGCCAGCAGCGCCCTTGAGGGCGCACGGAACACCATATATTTT
TRBJ2-1 . TRBV30 11 . CAWSLGNEQFF TGTGCCTGGAGTTTGGGGAATGAGCAGTTCTTC
TRBJ2-5 . TRBV27 14 TRBD2 CASSWGLAGETQYF TGTGCCAGCAGTTGGGGACTAGCGGGTGAGACCCAGTACTTC
TRBJ2-3 . TRBV5-6 16 TRBD2 CASSYPGLPSTDTQYF TGTGCCAGCAGCTATCCGGGACTACCATCAACAGATACGCAGTATTTT
TRBJ1-1 . TRBV5-5 15 . CASSFSGGGGTEAFF TGTGCCAGCAGCTTTTCAGGCGGGGGAGGCACTGAAGCTTTCTTT
TRBJ2-1 . TRBV7-3 14 TRBD2 CASSRLAGGGEQFF TGTGCCAGCAGCCGACTAGCGGGAGGGGGTGAGCAGTTCTTC
TRBJ2-1 . TRBV2 13 . CASSLQGMNEQFF TGTGCCAGCAGCTTACAGGGTATGAATGAGCAGTTCTTC
TRBJ1-2 . TRBV5-4 14 . CASRSGAFNYGYTF TGTGCCAGCAGGTCAGGGGCTTTTAACTATGGCTACACCTTC
TRBJ2-4 . TRBV4-1 15 . CASSHSDSTGNIQYF TGCGCCAGCAGCCACTCGGACAGTACTGGAAACATTCAGTACTTC
TRBJ1-1 . TRBV18 13 . CASSPAGNTEAFF TGTGCCAGCTCACCGGCAGGGAACACTGAAGCTTTCTTT
TRBJ2-7 . TRBV25-1 14 TRBD2 CASSETSGAYEQYF TGTGCCAGCAGTGAGACTAGCGGGGCCTACGAGCAGTACTTC
TRBJ1-4 . TRBV28 16 . CASSPRGGATNEKLFF TGTGCCAGCAGCCCAAGGGGGGGCGCGACTAATGAAAAACTGTTTTTT
TRBJ2-1 . TRBV6-1 18 TRBD2 CASSEGWWGGGTYNEQFF TGTGCCAGCAGTGAAGGATGGTGGGGGGGAGGCACCTACAATGAGCAGTTCTTC
TRBJ2-1 once TRBV28 14 . CASSLHTSPGEQFF TGTGCCAGCAGTTTGCATACTAGCCCGGGAGAGCAGTTCTTC
TRBJ1-1 . TRBV18 16 TRBD1 CASSPSTGTGVSRAFF TGTGCCAGCTCCCCCTCGACCGGGACAGGGGTTTCTCGAGCTTTCTTT
TRBJ1-6 . TRBV7-2 15 . CASSFETGANSPLHF TGTGCCAGCAGCTTTGAGACAGGAGCTAATTCACCCCTCCACTTT